What follows are 20 T cell receptor beta chains derived from one specimen sequenced in a study of blood T cell repertoires in COVID-19. Clones were read by immunoSEQ multiplex PCR, and TCRdb kept only the in-frame ones, dropping some. The sample carries 180,000 or so clones, around four fifths recorded once. Sequencing input: PBMCs or T cells enriched from blood (not recorded which). The receptors come from a woman in her sixties or seventies who had recovered from COVID-19.

This sequence joins TRBV19 and TRBJ1-5, with TRBD1 as a possible D gene (6 bases). The CDR3 is 14 residues long. The V and J ends lost 2 bases and 6 bases respectively, with 11 bases between them. Germline loops: CDR1 LNHDA, CDR2 SQIVND (reference sequence). CDR3 nucleotides: TGTGCCAGTAGTATATCGGGGGGCGGTCAGCCCCAGCATTTT. Protein sequence: CASSISGGGQPQHF.

The gene calls are TRBV6-1 and TRBJ2-5, with D unclear. The CDR3 is 11 amino acids. Trimming took off 2 bases at V and 4 bases at J, with 2 bases between the two ends. Germline-derived CDR1 and CDR2 are MNHNS and SASEGT. CDR3 protein: CASSERETQYF. As DNA, the CDR3 is TGTGCCAGCAGTGAACGAGAGACCCAGTACTTC.

The chain combines TRBV2 with TRBJ2-4, with TRBD1 as a possible D gene (5 bases). Germline CDR1 reads SNHLY; CDR2 reads FYNNEI. The CDR3 loop spans 13 amino acids. The V end was cut by 5 bases, the J end by 6 bases, with 11 bases between. The DNA for the CDR3 is TGTGCCAGCAGTCCCGGACAAGGAAACATTCAGTACTTC. This encodes CASSPGQGNIQYF. The full variable domain, with the rest looked up from reference TRBV2 and TRBJ2-4, is EPEVTQTPSHQVTQMGQEVILRCVPISNHLYFYWYRQILGQKVEFLVSFYNNEISEKSEIFDDQFSVERPDGSNFTLKIRSTKLEDSAMYFCASSPGQGNIQYFGAGTRLSVL.

The chain recombines TRBV6-5 with TRBJ1-6; maybe TRBD1 (6 bases). The CDR3 has 14 residues. Trimming took off 7 bases at V and 7 bases at J, with 14 bases between the two ends. Germline V gives CDR1 MNHEY, CDR2 SVGAGI. In DNA, the CDR3 is TGTGCCAGCACCTGGGACAAGGGGAATTCACCCCTCCACTTT. It specifies CASTWDKGNSPLHF.

This clone was counted only a few times. The gene calls are TRBV5-1 and TRBJ2-7, with TRBD1 matching 10 bases. CDR3 size: 15 residues. V lost 4 bases to trimming and J lost 2 bases; unmatched junction nucleotides: 6. Germline lookup yields CDR1 SGHRS and CDR2 YFSETQ. DNA for the CDR3: TGCGCCAGCAGCCCCGGCGGGACAGGGGCCTACGAGCAGTACTTC. Translation gives CASSPGGTGAYEQYF.

The V call is TRBV6-2 or TRBV6-3, the J call TRBJ1-4, with a tentative D call TRBD1 (5 bases). The CDR3 has 15 residues. Trimming cost V 2 bases and J 4 bases, with 11 bases left between them. Germline CDR1 reads MNHEY; CDR2 reads SVGEGT. CDR3: CASSYGGAVNEKLFF. The CDR3 DNA sequence: TGTGCCAGCAGTTACGGCGGGGCGGTTAATGAAAAACTGTTTTTT.

V is TRBV21-1 and J is TRBJ2-7; TRBD2 is the table's D call and was not checked against the DNA. TRBV21-1 is annotated as a pseudogene. The CDR3 is made up of 16 amino acids. The CDR3 DNA follows: TGTGCCAGCAGCAAAAGGGTGAGGGCATCATCCTACGAGCAGTACTTC. Its translation: CASSKRVRASSYEQYF.

The V and J genes are TRBV7-9 and TRBJ1-4; a weak D match, TRBD1 (6 bases). The CDR3 loop spans 15 amino acids. CDR1 SEHNR and CDR2 FQNEAQ come from the germline V gene (reference sequence). V was shortened by 5 bases and J by 0 bases, with 10 bases between the two germline ends. The DNA of the CDR3 is TGTGCCAGCAGCCCTAGGGGGACAACTAATGAAAAACTGTTTTTT. This codes for CASSPRGTTNEKLFF.

This clone was observed a handful of times. The chain has TRBV28 and TRBJ2-3; 11 bases align to TRBD1. Germline CDR1 is MDHEN and CDR2 is SYDVKM. V shed 5 bases, J shed 4 bases, and the junction held 5 bases outside the gene matches. The CDR3 is made up of 15 amino acids. The DNA of the CDR3 is TGTGCCAGCAGTGGGGGACAGGGGGGAGCAGATACGCAGTATTTT. Amino acids: CASSGGQGGADTQYF.

This chain joins TRBV19 and TRBJ1-2; 7 positions match TRBD1. V was pared by 3 bases and J by 8 bases, with 6 bases of the junction left unmatched. CDR3 length: 13 amino acids. The germline gives CDR1 LNHDA, CDR2 SQIVND (reference sequence). Written as DNA, the CDR3 is TGTGCCAGTAGTATCGACAGGGTAAGAGGCTACACCTTC. Translated, it gives CASSIDRVRGYTF.

The rearrangement uses TRBV7-7 and TRBJ1-2, with 7 bases that match TRBD1. Germline V gives CDR1 SSHAT, CDR2 FNYEAQ (reference sequence). This CDR3 is built from 13 residues. V was pared by 5 bases and J by 2 bases, with 2 bases of the junction left unmatched. This chain's CDR3 is CASSPQGNYGYTF. CDR3 in DNA: TGTGCCAGCAGCCCACAGGGGAACTATGGCTACACCTTC.

V and J are TRBV2 and TRBJ1-4, with D unresolved. CDR1 and CDR2 from the germline V gene are SNHLY and FYNNEI. V was cut by 4 bases and J by 5 bases, with 11 bases left in between. The CDR3 runs 14 residues. The chain's CDR3 is CASSVGGPNEKLFF. CDR3 nucleotides: TGTGCCAGCAGTGTGGGAGGCCCGAATGAAAAACTGTTTTTT.

The rearrangement links TRBV6-5 to TRBJ2-3; D is possibly TRBD1 (6 bases). Germline V gene data show CDR1 as MNHEY and CDR2 as SVGAGI. V was pared by 7 bases and J by 5 bases, with 16 bases between. The CDR3 covers 14 residues. The CDR3 region has the DNA TGTGCCAGCAAGACAACAGGGTTAGTAGATACGCAGTATTTT. Translated, it gives CASKTTGLVDTQYF.

This chain links TRBV18 with TRBJ1-5; 11 nucleotides align to TRBD1. Trimming at V came to 4 bases and at J to 0 bases, leaving 5 bases not matched to a gene. CDR1 KGHSH and CDR2 LQKENI come from the germline V gene. The CDR3 loop spans 17 amino acids. CDR3 bases: TGTGCCAGCTCACACTGGGACAGGGGGACTAGCAATCAGCCCCAGCATTTT. It encodes CASSHWDRGTSNQPQHF.

This rearrangement joins TRBV3-1 (or the pseudogene TRBV3-2) to TRBJ2-3, with 7 bases aligning to TRBD1. Trimming cost V 5 bases and J 5 bases; bases outside gene matches: 7. This CDR3 spans 14 amino acids. Germline V gene sequence: CDR1 LGHDT, CDR2 YNNKEL (reference sequence). CDR3 bases: TGTGCCAGCAGCTTACTGGACAGGCAAGATACGCAGTATTTT. It translates to CASSLLDRQDTQYF.

This clone was seen only a few times. The chain recombines TRBV19 with TRBJ2-1, with no clear D. The CDR3 spans 13 residues. CDR1 is LNHDA, CDR2 SQIVND, per germline (reference sequence). CDR3 sequence: CAEPGYYLREQFF. The CDR3 DNA reads as TGTGCGGAACCGGGTTATTATCTCCGTGAGCAGTTCTTC.

The chain links TRBV15 to TRBJ1-1, with unresolved D. This CDR3 is 12 amino acids long. The germline V gene encodes CDR1 LNHNV and CDR2 YYDKDF (reference sequence). V was clipped by 0 bases and J by 10 bases, with 9 bases between them. The CDR3 region has the DNA TGTGCCACCAGCAGAGATCACCGCGGAGCTTTCTTT. Amino acid sequence: CATSRDHRGAFF. Drawing the rest from reference TRBV15 and TRBJ1-1, the complete variable domain is DAMVIQNPRYQVTQFGKPVTLSCSQTLNHNVMYWYQQKSSQAPKLLFHYYDKDFNNEADTPDNFQSRRPNTSFCFLDIRSPGLGDTAMYLCATSRDHRGAFFGQGTRLTVV.

The rearrangement joins TRBV7-9 to TRBJ2-5, with D tentatively TRBD2 (6 bases). Per the germline V gene, CDR1 is SEHNR and CDR2 is FQNEAQ (reference sequence). The ends were cut back, 5 bases at V and 4 bases at J, with 11 bases in the middle. The CDR3 totals 13 residues. The CDR3 DNA follows: TGTGCCAGCAGCACTGGGGGGACAGAGACCCAGTACTTC. Protein: CASSTGGTETQYF.

The chain joins TRBV19 to TRBJ2-1; 7 nucleotides agree with TRBD2. Germline values: CDR1 LNHDA, CDR2 SQIVND (reference sequence). With 9 bases clipped from V and 0 bases from J, the junction kept 8 bases outside the gene matches. The CDR3 is 15 amino acids. For the CDR3, the DNA is TGTGCCAGCCGCGTAGCGGGCAGCTCCTACAATGAGCAGTTCTTC. This encodes CASRVAGSSYNEQFF.

The chain joins TRBV5-1 to TRBJ1-4; D uncertain. Germline V lookup: CDR1 SGHRS, CDR2 YFSETQ. The CDR3 is made up of 16 amino acids. V lost 0 bases, J lost 8 bases, and 17 bases lay in between. This CDR3 reads CASSLVSANSREKLFF. DNA for the CDR3: TGCGCCAGCAGCTTGGTTAGCGCTAATAGTCGGGAAAAACTGTTTTTT.